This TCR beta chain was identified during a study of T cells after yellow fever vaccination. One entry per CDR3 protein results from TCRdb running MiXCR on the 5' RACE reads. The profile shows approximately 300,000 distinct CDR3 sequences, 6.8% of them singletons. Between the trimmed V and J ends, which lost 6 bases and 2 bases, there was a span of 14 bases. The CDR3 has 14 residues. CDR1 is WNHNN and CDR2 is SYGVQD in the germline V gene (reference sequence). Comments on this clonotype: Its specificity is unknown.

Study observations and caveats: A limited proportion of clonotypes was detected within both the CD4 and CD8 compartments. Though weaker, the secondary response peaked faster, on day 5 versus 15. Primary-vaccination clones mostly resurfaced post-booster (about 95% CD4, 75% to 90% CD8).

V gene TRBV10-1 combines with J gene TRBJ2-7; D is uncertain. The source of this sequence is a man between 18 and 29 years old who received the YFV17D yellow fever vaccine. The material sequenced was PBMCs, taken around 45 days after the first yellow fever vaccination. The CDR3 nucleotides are TGCGCCAGCAGCCCGAGAGGCCCCCCCTACGAGCAGTACTTC. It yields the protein CASSPRGPPYEQYF.